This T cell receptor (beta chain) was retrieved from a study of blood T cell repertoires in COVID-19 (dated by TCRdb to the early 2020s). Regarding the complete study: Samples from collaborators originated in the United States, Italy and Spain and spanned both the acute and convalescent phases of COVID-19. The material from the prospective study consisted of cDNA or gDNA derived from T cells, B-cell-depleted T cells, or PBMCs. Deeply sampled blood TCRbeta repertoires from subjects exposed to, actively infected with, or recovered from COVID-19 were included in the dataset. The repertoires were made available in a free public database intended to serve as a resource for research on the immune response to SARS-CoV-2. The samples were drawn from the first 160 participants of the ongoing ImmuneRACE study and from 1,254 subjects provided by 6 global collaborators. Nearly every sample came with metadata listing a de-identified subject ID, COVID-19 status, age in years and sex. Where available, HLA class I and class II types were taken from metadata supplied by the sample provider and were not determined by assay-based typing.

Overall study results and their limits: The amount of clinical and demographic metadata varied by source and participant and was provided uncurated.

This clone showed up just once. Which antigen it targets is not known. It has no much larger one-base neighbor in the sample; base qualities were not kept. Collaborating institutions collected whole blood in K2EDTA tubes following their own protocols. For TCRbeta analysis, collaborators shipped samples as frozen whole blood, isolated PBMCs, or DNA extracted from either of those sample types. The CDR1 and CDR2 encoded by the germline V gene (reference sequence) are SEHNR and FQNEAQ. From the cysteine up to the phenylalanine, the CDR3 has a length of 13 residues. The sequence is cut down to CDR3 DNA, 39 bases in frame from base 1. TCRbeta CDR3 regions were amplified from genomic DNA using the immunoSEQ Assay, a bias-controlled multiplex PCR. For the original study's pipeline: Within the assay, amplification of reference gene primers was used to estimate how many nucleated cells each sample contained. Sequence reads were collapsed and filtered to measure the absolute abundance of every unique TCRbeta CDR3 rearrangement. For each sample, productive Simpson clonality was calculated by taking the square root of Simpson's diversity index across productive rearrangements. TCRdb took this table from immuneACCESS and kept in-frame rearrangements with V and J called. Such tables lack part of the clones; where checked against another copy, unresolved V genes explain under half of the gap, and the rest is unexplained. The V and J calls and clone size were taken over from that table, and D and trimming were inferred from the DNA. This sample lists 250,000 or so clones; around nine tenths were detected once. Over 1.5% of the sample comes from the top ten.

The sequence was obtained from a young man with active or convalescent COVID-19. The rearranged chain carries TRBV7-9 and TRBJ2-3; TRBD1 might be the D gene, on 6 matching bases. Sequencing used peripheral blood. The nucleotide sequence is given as TGTGCTATCAAGGGGGATCGGACAGATACGCAGTATTTT. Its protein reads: CAIKGDRTDTQYF.